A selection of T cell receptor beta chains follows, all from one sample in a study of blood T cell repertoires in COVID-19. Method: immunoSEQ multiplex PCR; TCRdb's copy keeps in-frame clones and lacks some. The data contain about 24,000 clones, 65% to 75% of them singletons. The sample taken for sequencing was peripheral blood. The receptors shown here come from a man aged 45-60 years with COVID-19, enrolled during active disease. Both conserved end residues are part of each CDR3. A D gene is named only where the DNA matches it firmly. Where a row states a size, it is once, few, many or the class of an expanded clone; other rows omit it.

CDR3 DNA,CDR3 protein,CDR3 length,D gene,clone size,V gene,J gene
TGTGCCAGCAGTATCAGTGGGCGGAACACCGGGGAGCTGTTTTTT,CASSISGRNTGELFF,15,NA,NA,TRBV27,TRBJ2-2
TGCGCCAGCAGCCAAGAGGGCAGAAATGGCTACACCTTC,CASSQEGRNGYTF,13,NA,NA,TRBV4-1,TRBJ1-2
TGCGCCAGCAGCTCCGGACAGATTAACACTGAAGCTTTCTTT,CASSSGQINTEAFF,14,NA,NA,TRBV5-1,TRBJ1-1
TGTGCCAGCAGCTACCCTCGGGACAGTCCGAACACTGAAGCTTTCTTT,CASSYPRDSPNTEAFF,16,TRBD1,NA,TRBV7-9,TRBJ1-1
TGTGCCAGCAGCGCAGGACAGCTTAAAGCTTTCTTT,CASSAGQLKAFF,12,NA,NA,TRBV5-6,TRBJ1-1
TGTGCCTGGTTATGGAGGGGAGGCACTGAAGCTTTCTTT,CAWLWRGGTEAFF,13,NA,NA,TRBV30,TRBJ1-1
TGCGCCAGCAGCTTACCGGGGAGGGAAGAGACCCAGTACTTC,CASSLPGREETQYF,14,TRBD2,NA,TRBV5-1,TRBJ2-5
TGCGCCAGCAGCCAGGGACAGGGGTTCAATCAGCCCCAGCATTTT,CASSQGQGFNQPQHF,15,TRBD1,few,TRBV4-1,TRBJ1-5
TGCGCCAGCAAGTCGGGAGCGACCCAAGAGACCCAGTACTTC,CASKSGATQETQYF,14,NA,NA,TRBV5-1,TRBJ2-5
TGTGCCAGTAGTTCCGGGACAGGGGGCTTGTACTGGCCAGCGGACCAATACAATGAGCAGTTCTTC,CASSSGTGGLYWPADQYNEQFF,22,TRBD1,NA,TRBV19,TRBJ2-1
TGCGCCAGCAGCTTGGCTGCCAGGGGCTACAATGAGCAGTTCTTC,CASSLAARGYNEQFF,15,NA,few,TRBV5-1,TRBJ2-1
TGTGCCAGCAGCAAAGCTCCATTAGCGCGGACAGATACGCAGTATTTT,CASSKAPLARTDTQYF,16,NA,NA,TRBV21-1,TRBJ2-3
TGTGCCAGCAGTGGGCCGCTAGCGTCTCAGTTCTTC,CASSGPLASQFF,12,NA,few,TRBV6-2/TRBV6-3,TRBJ2-1
TGCAGCGTTGAGTCCCGAGCTATGAACACTGAAGCTTTCTTT,CSVESRAMNTEAFF,14,NA,few,TRBV29-1,TRBJ1-1
TGTGCCAGTAGTATCCGACCTAGCGGAGCCACCGGGGAGCTGTTTTTT,CASSIRPSGATGELFF,16,TRBD2,NA,TRBV19,TRBJ2-2
TGTGCCAGCAGCTTCTACCTGGGGGGCCAAGAGACCCAGTACTTC,CASSFYLGGQETQYF,15,NA,NA,TRBV5-6,TRBJ2-5
TGCGCCAGCAGCCCCCGGACTAGCGGGGGGCCCTCAGCGTATTTT,CASSPRTSGGPSAYF,15,TRBD2,NA,TRBV5-1,TRBJ2-3
TGTGCCAGCAGTGACGGTGGGACTAGCGGGAGGTATGAGCAGTTCTTC,CASSDGGTSGRYEQFF,16,TRBD2,few,TRBV6-4,TRBJ2-1
TGTGCCAGCAGTTATCCGTCCGGGACAGGGACTGAAGCTTTCTTT,CASSYPSGTGTEAFF,15,TRBD1,NA,TRBV28,TRBJ1-1
TGTGCCAGCAGCCCCTCCCGAGGCGGGGAAGCTTTCTTT,CASSPSRGGEAFF,13,NA,NA,TRBV11-3,TRBJ1-1
TGTGCCAGCAGTTACGGGGGACAGCCAACGCAGTATTTT,CASSYGGQPTQYF,13,TRBD1,NA,TRBV6-6,TRBJ2-3
TGTGCCAGCAGCGACTATTCAGGGGGACAGACCCAGTACTTC,CASSDYSGGQTQYF,14,TRBD1,NA,TRBV6-4,TRBJ2-5
TGCGCCAGCAGGAGGGAGCGGGGGGGCCAGTACACCGGGGAGCTGTTTTTT,CASRRERGGQYTGELFF,17,TRBD2,NA,TRBV5-1,TRBJ2-2
TGTGCCAGTAGAGTGGGCCAGAATAATTCACCCCTCCACTTT,CASRVGQNNSPLHF,14,NA,NA,TRBV19,TRBJ1-6
TGTGCCACCAGTGACTTTGGGAGGGGACTCCAAGAGACCCAGTACTTC,CATSDFGRGLQETQYF,16,TRBD2,NA,TRBV24-1,TRBJ2-5
TGTGCCAGCAGTCTTGGACAAGGCTACGAGCAGTACTTC,CASSLGQGYEQYF,13,NA,NA,TRBV6-5,TRBJ2-7
TGTGCCAGCAGCTTTAGACAGGAACACTACGAGCAGTACTTC,CASSFRQEHYEQYF,14,NA,medium-sized,TRBV11-1,TRBJ2-7
TGCAGTGCTAGTCAGGGGGCAGGTGGTCAGCCCCAGCATTTT,CSASQGAGGQPQHF,14,TRBD1,NA,TRBV20-1,TRBJ1-5
TGTGCCAGCAGTTACTCCTATGGCCCCAGGGACATTCAGTACTTC,CASSYSYGPRDIQYF,15,NA,NA,TRBV6-5,TRBJ2-4